This paragraph reports one TCR beta chain. As yet, its antigen is unknown. Alongside a J-beta primer mix, a sample-barcoded 5' primer served in a second PCR lasting 7 to 11 cycles. TCRdb re-called the 5' RACE reads with MiXCR, one entry per CDR3 protein. The sample records 700,000 to 1,000,000 distinct CDR3 sequences, around 45% being singletons. Germline V CDR1 and CDR2: DFQATT, SNEGSKA (reference sequence). V was trimmed by 5 bases and J by 6 bases, leaving 9 bases between them. The CDR3 runs 11 residues. These data originate in a study of blood T cells in healthy people across ages. Broader study findings: The lack of PBMC sorting stopped any conclusive naive versus antigen-experienced comparison.

The chain employs TRBV20-1 and TRBJ2-3, with D unclear. The source material was blood. This sequence was found in a man aged 60 to 69 in good health. The CDR3 bases are TGCAGTGCTCCCTTCGGCGATACGCAGTATTTT. As protein: CSAPFGDTQYF.